This section outlines one TCR beta chain sequence together with its context. The CDR3 is made up of 15 amino acids. With 0 bases removed from V and 6 bases from J, the gap between germline ends came to 12 bases. Germline V CDR1 and CDR2: MNHEY, SVGAGI. This sample is drawn from a study of blood T cell repertoires in COVID-19. Sequencing was performed with immunoSEQ multiplex PCR; in TCRdb, only in-frame clones are kept and a portion is missing. The sample contains approximately 210,000 clones, about 91% of which appear only once. The chain uses TRBV6-5 and TRBJ2-1, with a possible D match to TRBD2 (5 bases). This receptor was taken from a man younger than 45 with acute or convalescent COVID-19. Sequencing was done on a sample of peripheral blood. CDR3 coding DNA: TGTGCCAGCAGTTACTCGTTGGTGGCGGGCAATGAGCAGTTCTTC. Amino acids: CASSYSLVAGNEQFF.